The 10 T cell receptor beta chains in this list originate from one sample, sequenced in a study of T cell responses to AZD1222 COVID-19 vaccine. Using immunoSEQ multiplex PCR, the repertoire was profiled, and TCRdb retains in-frame clones only, with some absent. The sample has approximately 150,000 clones; approximately 91% are singletons. Sequencing was performed on peripheral blood, taken 28 days after the second AZD1222 dose. The receptors were sampled from an adult who received the AZD1222 COVID-19 vaccine.

This chain joins TRBV5-4 and TRBJ1-1; no reliable D call. In germline, CDR1 is SGHNT, CDR2 YYREEE (reference sequence). The CDR3 length is 12 residues. V was cut by 2 bases and J by 10 bases, with 12 bases left in between. CDR3 DNA: TGTGCCAGCAGCTTCGACTCCGCGGGAGCTTTCTTT. Its protein is CASSFDSAGAFF.

This clone has a single count. The chain uses TRBV7-6 and TRBJ2-2, with D tentatively TRBD1 or TRBD2 (7 bases each). Deletions cut 5 bases from V and 7 bases from J, with 17 bases between. Germline loops: CDR1 SGHVS, CDR2 FNYEAQ. The CDR3 loop spans 15 amino acids. The CDR3 protein is CASSGREGASGELFF. CDR3 sequence (DNA): TGTGCCAGCAGCGGTAGGGAGGGGGCAAGCGGGGAGCTGTTTTTT.

This clone was counted once. The V call is TRBV5-1, the J call TRBJ2-5, with TRBD1 matching over 9 bases. CDR3 size: 14 residues. CDR1 and CDR2 (germline): SGHRS, YFSETQ. The V gene end was trimmed by 7 bases and the J gene end by 4 bases; junction bases not matched to a gene: 8. The CDR3 here is CASGPGTGRETQYF. The DNA for the CDR3 is TGCGCCAGCGGTCCAGGGACAGGGAGAGAGACCCAGTACTTC.

This clone was counted a few times. The rearrangement uses TRBV11-2 and TRBJ2-1, with 9 bases that match TRBD2. V dropped 3 bases and J dropped 0; count of bases not matched to a gene: 3. The CDR3 extends over 16 amino acids. The V gene's germline CDR1 is SGHAT and CDR2 FQNNGV. The CDR3 DNA sequence: TGTGCCAGCAGCTTGAGCGGGGGGAGCTCCTACAATGAGCAGTTCTTC. Translating gives CASSLSGGSSYNEQFF.

The chain joins TRBV10-3 to TRBJ2-4, with TRBD2 as a possible D gene (5 bases). The CDR3 runs to 17 residues. V lost 10 bases, J lost 0 bases, and 22 bases lay in between. Per the germline V gene, CDR1 is ENHRY and CDR2 is SYGVKD. This chain's CDR3 is CATSPPEGRIAKNIQYF. CDR3 bases: TGTGCCACCTCCCCCCCCGAGGGCCGCATAGCCAAAAACATTCAGTACTTC.

In this sample, this clone turned up once. The chain carries TRBV16 and TRBJ1-2; no firm D call. The CDR3 totals 15 residues. Looked up from germline, CDR1 is KGHSY and CDR2 is FQNENV. V was shortened by 2 bases and J by 8 bases, with 18 bases between the two germline ends. The CDR3 reads CASSQVRAGNLGYTF. The CDR3 nucleotides are TGTGCCAGCAGCCAAGTGAGGGCCGGGAACCTCGGCTACACCTTC.

The V call is TRBV7-9, the J call TRBJ1-6, with a possible D match to TRBD1 (5 bases). V lost 3 bases and J lost 14, with 17 bases in between. The CDR3 covers 14 residues. Germline assignment: CDR1 SEHNR and CDR2 FQNEAQ (reference sequence). CDR3 amino acids: CASSFPRGDSSLHF. The CDR3 coding sequence is TGTGCCAGCAGCTTCCCAAGGGGAGATTCGTCCCTCCACTTT. Together with reference TRBV7-9 and TRBJ1-6, the CDR3 gives the full variable domain: DTGVSQNPRHKITKRGQNVTFRCDPISEHNRLYWYRQTLGQGPEFLTYFQNEAQLEKSRLLSDRFSAERPKGSFSTLEIQRTEQGDSAMYLCASSFPRGDSSLHFGNGTRLTVT.

This clone was picked up one time. This sequence joins TRBV6-5 and TRBJ1-5; the D is unclear. Between the trimmed V and J ends, which lost 6 bases and 2 bases, there was a span of 5 bases. This CDR3 contains 12 residues. CDR1 and CDR2 from the germline V gene are MNHEY and SVGAGI. The DNA for the CDR3 is TGTGCCAGCAGATCCGGCAATCAGCCCCAGCATTTT. Its protein is CASRSGNQPQHF.

This sequence joins TRBV19 and TRBJ2-7; the D is unclear. The CDR3 is 14 residues long. Germline values: CDR1 LNHDA, CDR2 SQIVND (reference sequence). Trimming stripped 0 bases from V and 1 base from J, with 7 bases between. The CDR3: CASSIDLVSYEQYF. The CDR3 DNA reads TGTGCCAGTAGTATAGACCTGGTTTCCTACGAGCAGTACTTC.

The chain joins TRBV19 to TRBJ1-1; D is unresolved. The CDR3 loop spans 13 amino acids. V was clipped by 5 bases and J by 11 bases, with 18 bases between them. The germline V gene encodes CDR1 LNHDA and CDR2 SQIVND (reference sequence). The CDR3 DNA follows: TGTGCCAGTAGTCTATCGTTAAGTGGCGATGCTTTCTTT. It is translated as CASSLSLSGDAFF. Together with reference TRBV19 and TRBJ1-1, the CDR3 gives the full variable domain: DGGITQSPKYLFRKEGQNVTLSCEQNLNHDAMYWYRQDPGQGLRLIYYSQIVNDFQKGDIAEGYSVSREKKESFPLTVTSAQKNPTAFYLCASSLSLSGDAFFGQGTRLTVV.